One and the same sample provided the 21 T cell receptor beta chains below, sequenced in a study of cytomegalovirus exposure and HLA in healthy donors. The study ran its PCR with 60 Vbeta and 13 Jbeta primers. Sequencing was performed with immunoSEQ multiplex PCR; in TCRdb, only in-frame clones are kept and a portion is missing. This table has 200,000 to 250,000 clones, 75% to 85% appearing once. The source material was PBMCs. These receptor sequences come from an older woman in good health and CMV-seropositive.

V usage is TRBV5-1 and J usage is TRBJ2-2; D gene unclear. Looked up from germline, CDR1 is SGHRS and CDR2 is YFSETQ. Trimming pared 0 bases from V and 4 bases from J, leaving 10 bases between. CDR3 length: 15 amino acids. CDR3 in amino acids: CASSLGHRTTGELFF. In DNA form, the CDR3 reads TGCGCCAGCAGCTTGGGACACCGAACCACCGGGGAGCTGTTTTTT.

CDR3 protein: CASSGPGLWKEKLFF. In DNA form, the CDR3 reads TGTGCCAGCAGTGGGCCGGGACTTTGGAAGGAAAAACTGTTTTTT. The chain joins TRBV6-1 to TRBJ1-4; D possibly corresponds to TRBD1 (5 bases). CDR1 and CDR2 from the germline V gene are MNHNS and SASEGT. Trimming removed 4 bases at V and 8 bases at J, with 17 bases between. This CDR3 contains 15 residues.

V and J are TRBV5-1 and TRBJ1-1; D is unresolved. V lost 5 bases and J 1 base, leaving 9 bases between the germline ends. The germline V gene has CDR1 SGHRS and CDR2 YFSETQ. The CDR3 spans 13 residues. CDR3 in amino acids: CASRLEGNTEAFF. CDR3 sequence (DNA): TGCGCCAGCAGACTTGAGGGGAACACTGAAGCTTTCTTT.

This clone came up once. V is TRBV14 and J is TRBJ2-7; TRBD1 is a possible D gene (6 bases). Germline CDR1 SGHDN, CDR2 FVKESK. Trimming removed 0 bases at V and 6 bases at J, with 18 bases between. The CDR3 is 16 residues long. The DNA of the CDR3 is TGTGCCAGCAGCCAAGACCAGGGGACCATAGCTAGCGAGCAGTACTTC. It specifies CASSQDQGTIASEQYF.

The chain's CDR3 is CASSPQGGGSYEQYF. The CDR3 DNA reads as TGCGCCAGCAGCCCCCAGGGAGGTGGGTCCTACGAGCAGTACTTC. The chain carries TRBV5-1 and TRBJ2-7, with D perhaps matching TRBD2 (6 bases). Germline V lookup: CDR1 SGHRS, CDR2 YFSETQ. V was clipped by 4 bases and J by 1 base, with 15 bases between them. The CDR3 spans 15 residues. Supplemented by reference TRBV5-1 and TRBJ2-7, the full variable domain reads KAGVTQTPRYLIKTRGQQVTLSCSPISGHRSVSWYQQTPGQGLQFLFEYFSETQRNKGNFPGRFSGRQFSNSRSEMNVSTLELGDSALYLCASSPQGGGSYEQYFGPGTRLTVT.

This sequence joins TRBV5-5 and TRBJ1-2; 9 bases line up with TRBD1. The CDR3 has 14 amino acids. CDR1 SGHKS and CDR2 YYEKEE come from the germline V gene (reference sequence). Trimming cost V 2 bases and J 4 bases; bases outside gene matches: 3. CDR3 in DNA: TGTGCCAGCAGCTTCCAGACAGGGGGCTATGGCTACACCTTC. Translating it yields CASSFQTGGYGYTF.

The V gene is TRBV5-1, the J gene TRBJ2-3; tentatively, D is TRBD2 (5 bases). CDR3 size: 14 residues. Germline V lookup: CDR1 SGHRS, CDR2 YFSETQ. Trimming shortened V by 0 bases and J by 5 bases, and 10 bases separated the two germline ends. In DNA, the CDR3 is TGCGCCAGCAGCTTGGGGCTAGCTAAAGATACGCAGTATTTT. Its protein product is CASSLGLAKDTQYF.

The V and J genes are TRBV2 and TRBJ1-1; 7 positions match TRBD1. V lost 7 bases, J lost 4 bases, and 9 bases stayed unmatched. CDR3 size: 14 residues. Germline assignment: CDR1 SNHLY and CDR2 FYNNEI. CDR3: CASTTGTARTEAFF. DNA for the CDR3: TGTGCCAGCACCACCGGGACAGCGCGCACTGAAGCTTTCTTT.

The chain is built from TRBV6-6 and TRBJ1-1, with 8 bases identical to TRBD1. V was clipped by 6 bases and J by 1 base; unmatched bases: 4. CDR1 is MNHNY and CDR2 is SVGAGI in the germline V gene (reference sequence). The CDR3 sequence is 14 residues long. This CDR3 reads CASSRDRSNTEAFF. As DNA, the CDR3 is TGTGCCAGCAGCCGGGACAGGTCGAACACTGAAGCTTTCTTT.

The chain uses TRBV5-1 and TRBJ2-1; TRBD2 matches at 10 bases. This CDR3 region has 16 residues. V dropped 1 base and J dropped 3; count of bases not matched to a gene: 4. The germline V gene has CDR1 SGHRS and CDR2 YFSETQ. As DNA, the CDR3 is TGCGCCAGCAGCTTGTTCAGGACTAGCGGCTACAATGAGCAGTTCTTC. It codes for CASSLFRTSGYNEQFF.

The genes are TRBV6-4 and TRBJ1-2; TRBD1 might be the D (6 bases). The V gene's germline CDR1 is MRHNA and CDR2 SNTAGT. Trimming cost V 3 bases and J 5 bases, with 13 bases left between them. The length of the CDR3 is 14 residues. The CDR3: CASSEVAGDYGYTF. CDR3 DNA: TGTGCCAGCAGTGAAGTGGCAGGGGATTATGGCTACACCTTC.

CDR3 region: CATSVFSGGADTQYF. As DNA, the CDR3 is TGCGCCACTTCCGTCTTTAGCGGGGGGGCAGATACGCAGTATTTT. The V and J genes are TRBV10-2 and TRBJ2-3, with TRBD2 identical over 11 bases. The CDR3 is 15 amino acids. With 10 bases clipped from V and 4 bases from J, the junction kept 10 bases outside the gene matches. Germline V gene lookup returns CDR1 WSHSY and CDR2 SAAADI.

The sample holds one count of this clone. The chain carries TRBV5-4 and TRBJ1-1; TRBD1 might be the D (5 bases). The CDR3 loop spans 11 amino acids. Germline CDR1 reads SGHNT; CDR2 reads YYREEE (reference sequence). V was clipped by 2 bases and J by 7 bases, with 6 bases between them. CDR3 coding DNA: TGTGCCAGCAGCTTCGACAGTGAAGCTTTCTTT. Its protein is CASSFDSEAFF.

This chain links TRBV19 with TRBJ1-1; 9 bases match TRBD1. This CDR3 is built from 14 residues. Germline CDR1 and CDR2: LNHDA and SQIVND (reference sequence). The ends lost 9 bases at V and 2 bases at J; junction bases unmatched: 7. CDR3 loop: CASSTGQGNTEAFF. In nucleotides, the CDR3 is TGTGCCAGCTCCACGGGACAGGGAAACACTGAAGCTTTCTTT. The full variable domain, with the rest looked up from reference TRBV19 and TRBJ1-1, is DGGITQSPKYLFRKEGQNVTLSCEQNLNHDAMYWYRQDPGQGLRLIYYSQIVNDFQKGDIAEGYSVSREKKESFPLTVTSAQKNPTAFYLCASSTGQGNTEAFFGQGTRLTVV.

This clone was recorded only once. V and J are TRBV19 and TRBJ2-1, with D uncertain. This CDR3 comprises 15 residues. Trimming cost V 5 bases and J 0 bases, with 11 bases left between them. The germline gives CDR1 LNHDA, CDR2 SQIVND (reference sequence). CDR3 in DNA: TGTGCCAGTAGTTACCAGTTCCCCTCCTACAATGAGCAGTTCTTC. Translated, it gives CASSYQFPSYNEQFF.

The genes are TRBV5-1 and TRBJ2-5; 14 bases match TRBD2. The germline CDR1 and CDR2 sequences are SGHRS and YFSETQ. J was trimmed by 4 bases and V by 2 bases; bases with no gene match: 1. This CDR3 spans 15 amino acids. CDR3 protein: CASSFGTSGGETQYF. The CDR3 DNA reads as TGCGCCAGCAGCTTTGGGACTAGCGGGGGAGAGACCCAGTACTTC. Combining the CDR3 with reference TRBV5-1 and TRBJ2-5 gives the whole variable domain KAGVTQTPRYLIKTRGQQVTLSCSPISGHRSVSWYQQTPGQGLQFLFEYFSETQRNKGNFPGRFSGRQFSNSRSEMNVSTLELGDSALYLCASSFGTSGGETQYFGPGTRLLVL.

The CDR3 loop reads CASSLRGGPEAFF. The CDR3 coding sequence is TGTGCCAGCAGCCTTAGAGGGGGTCCCGAAGCTTTCTTT. The chain has TRBV14 and TRBJ1-1, with D tentatively TRBD1 (6 bases). Germline CDR1 is SGHDN and CDR2 is FVKESK. Trimming removed 4 bases at V and 8 bases at J, with 14 bases between. CDR3 length: 13 residues.

The V gene is TRBV6-5, the J gene TRBJ2-5; 7 bases are a match to TRBD1. The J call may be incorrect, as the DNA end agrees better with TRBJ2-7. Germline-derived CDR1 and CDR2 are MNHEY and SVGAGI. This CDR3 contains 14 residues. In DNA form, the CDR3 reads TGTGCCAGCAGTTCCAGGACAGGCTCCTACGAGCAGTACTTC. Translation gives CASSSRTGSYEQYF.

V is TRBV5-6 and J is TRBJ1-2; D unclear. This CDR3 spans 12 amino acids. Germline V gene sequence: CDR1 SGHDT, CDR2 YYEEEE. Trimming took off 4 bases at V and 5 bases at J, with 9 bases between the two ends. CDR3 DNA: TGTGCCAGCAGCGAGGGAACTTATGGCTACACCTTC. Translation gives CASSEGTYGYTF.

This clone was seen more than once but under ten times. The chain uses TRBV9 and TRBJ1-1, with D maybe TRBD1 (5 bases). V was pared by 1 base and J by 4 bases, with 11 bases between. Looked up from germline, CDR1 is SGDLS and CDR2 is YYNGEE. This CDR3 comprises 14 residues. This chain's CDR3 is CASSVSRGGTEAFF. CDR3 nucleotide sequence: TGTGCCAGCAGCGTATCAAGGGGTGGCACTGAAGCTTTCTTT.

In this sample, this clone turned up once. The chain combines TRBV13 with TRBJ2-7, with D possibly being TRBD2 (7 bases). This CDR3 spans 15 amino acids. V shed 5 bases and J shed 7 bases, with 21 bases lying between them. CDR1 and CDR2 (germline): PRHDT, FYEKMQ (reference sequence). The CDR3 region has the DNA TGTGCCAGCAGCCTCCCTCGGGGGGCGGAAAATGAGCAGTACTTC. Translated: CASSLPRGAENEQYF.